Sequencing of this TCR beta chain was carried out in a study of cytomegalovirus exposure and HLA in healthy donors. V lost 2 bases, J lost 12 bases, and 4 bases stayed unmatched. This CDR3 spans 12 amino acids. Germline V lookup: CDR1 MNHEY, CDR2 SVGAGI. Primers for the PCR totalled 60 Vbeta and 13 Jbeta. Produced via immunoSEQ multiplex PCR; TCRdb's table is partial and in-frame only. The sample has roughly 60,000 clones; about 80% are singletons. A few counts support this clone. The origin of this receptor is a man aged 25-45 years in good health and CMV-seronegative. The chain recombines TRBV6-5 with TRBJ2-1, with TRBD1 identical over 7 bases. Sequences were obtained from PBMCs. The CDR3 DNA sequence: TGTGCCAGCAGTTACGGTCGGACAGGGCAGTTCTTC. Its translation: CASSYGRTGQFF.